Listed below are T cell receptor beta chains from one sample, sequenced in a study of blood T cell repertoires in COVID-19. The assay was immunoSEQ multiplex PCR, and TCRdb's table has in-frame clones only and misses some. In the table there are under 150,000 clones, 70% to 90% of which are singletons. The sequencing input was peripheral blood. These receptors originate from a woman between 50 and 59 years old with acute or convalescent COVID-19. CDR3s include the opening cysteine and the closing phenylalanine or tryptophan. The D gene is left open where the match is weak. A row's size may be missing; if present it is once, few, many or a size class.

V: TRBV5-4; J: TRBJ2-3; D: .; size: .; DNA: TGTGCCAGCAGTCAAACGGGGGGCCTTGGCTTAGATACGCAGTATTTT; CDR3: CASSQTGGLGLDTQYF
V: TRBV7-8; J: TRBJ2-7; D: .; size: once; DNA: TGTGCCAGCAGCTTAGGTCAGGTTCTTCGGTACGAGCAGTACTTC; CDR3: CASSLGQVLRYEQYF
V: TRBV29-1; J: TRBJ1-2; D: .; size: few; DNA: TGCAGCGTAGATGACAGCTATGGCTACACCTTC; CDR3: CSVDDSYGYTF
V: TRBV18; J: TRBJ2-7; D: TRBD1; size: .; DNA: TGTGCCAGCTCACCAAAAAACAAACTACAGGGGGCCTACGAGCAGTACTTC; CDR3: CASSPKNKLQGAYEQYF
V: TRBV4-3; J: TRBJ2-1; D: TRBD1; size: .; DNA: TGCGCCAGCAGCCAAGATCCCGGGACAGGGCTCAATGAGCAGTTCTTC; CDR3: CASSQDPGTGLNEQFF
V: TRBV19; J: TRBJ1-2; D: .; size: .; DNA: TGTGCCAGTAGTATAGGCCACAGGACGGGTGGCTACACCTTC; CDR3: CASSIGHRTGGYTF
V: TRBV6-5; J: TRBJ1-5; D: TRBD1; size: .; DNA: TGTGCCAGCAACATACAGGGGACGAGGCAGCCCCAGCATTTT; CDR3: CASNIQGTRQPQHF
V: TRBV13; J: TRBJ1-1; D: TRBD1; size: .; DNA: TGTGCCAGCAGACGTATCAGACAGGGGTTGGAGGCTTTCTTT; CDR3: CASRRIRQGLEAFF
V: TRBV18; J: TRBJ1-1; D: .; size: .; DNA: TGTGCCAGCTCACCACCAGGGAGGAGCGCTGAAGCTTTCTTT; CDR3: CASSPPGRSAEAFF
V: TRBV2; J: TRBJ2-5; D: .; size: .; DNA: TGTGCCAGCAGTGTCGGGGGAATCGGGAAGACCCAGTACTTC; CDR3: CASSVGGIGKTQYF
V: TRBV9; J: TRBJ1-1; D: .; size: .; DNA: TGTGCCAGCAGCCCTGGGGGGGGGCGTACGGAAGCTTTCTTT; CDR3: CASSPGGGRTEAFF
V: TRBV18; J: TRBJ1-4; D: .; size: .; DNA: TGTGCCAGCTCATCGCGGGACGTTGAAAAACTGTTTTTT; CDR3: CASSSRDVEKLFF
V: TRBV9; J: TRBJ2-1; D: .; size: .; DNA: TGTGCCAGCAGCGGCGGACAGGCAGGGGGGTATTACAATGAGCAGTTCTTC; CDR3: CASSGGQAGGYYNEQFF
V: TRBV20-1; J: TRBJ2-4; D: TRBD2; size: .; DNA: TGCAGTGCTAGTATGCTAGCGGAACCTAAAAACATTCAGTACTTC; CDR3: CSASMLAEPKNIQYF
V: TRBV7-9; J: TRBJ1-2; D: .; size: .; DNA: TGTGCCAGCAGCCCAAACAGGGAAGGCTACACCTTC; CDR3: CASSPNREGYTF
V: TRBV27; J: TRBJ1-6; D: .; size: .; DNA: TGTGCCAGCAGCGAAAACAGGGCCTCTTATAATTCACCCCTCCACTTT; CDR3: CASSENRASYNSPLHF
V: TRBV16; J: TRBJ1-5; D: TRBD1; size: .; DNA: TGTGCCAGCAGCCTTACAGGGGAGCCCCAGCATTTT; CDR3: CASSLTGEPQHF
V: TRBV6-2/TRBV6-3; J: TRBJ1-4; D: .; size: .; DNA: TGTGCCAGCAGTTGGGGCCGTAAAGGGGAAAAACTGTTTTTT; CDR3: CASSWGRKGEKLFF
V: TRBV6-1; J: TRBJ2-1; D: TRBD2; size: once; DNA: TGTGCCAGCAGACTAGCGTTAACTTCCTACAATGAGCAGTTCTTC; CDR3: CASRLALTSYNEQFF
V: TRBV12-3/TRBV12-4; J: TRBJ1-1; D: .; size: .; DNA: TGTGCCAGCAGTTCCACCGGGGTTATAAAAGCTTTCTTT; CDR3: CASSSTGVIKAFF
V: TRBV28; J: TRBJ1-6; D: TRBD1; size: .; DNA: TGTGCCAGCAGGGGACAGGGCTCACCCCTCCACTTT; CDR3: CASRGQGSPLHF
V: TRBV19; J: TRBJ1-5; D: .; size: .; DNA: TGTGCCAGTAGTATAGGAGGCTATGGGACACAAGCCCAGCATTTT; CDR3: CASSIGGYGTQAQHF
V: TRBV2; J: TRBJ2-5; D: .; size: .; DNA: TGTGCCAGCAGCCAGGGCCCTGGGGAGACCCAGTACTTC; CDR3: CASSQGPGETQYF
V: TRBV21-1; J: TRBJ2-2; D: .; size: .; DNA: TGTGCCAGCAGCAAAGTGCGGGGGGGCATCAGGGAGCTGTTTTTT; CDR3: CASSKVRGGIRELFF
V: TRBV20-1; J: TRBJ2-7; D: .; size: .; DNA: TGCAGTGCCCGGGGGAGCGAGCAGTACTTC; CDR3: CSARGSEQYF
V: TRBV6-2/TRBV6-3; J: TRBJ2-3; D: .; size: .; DNA: TGTGCCAGCAGTTCGCCACACCTTAACACAGATACGCAGTATTTT; CDR3: CASSSPHLNTDTQYF
V: TRBV7-3; J: TRBJ1-1; D: TRBD1; size: .; DNA: TGTGCCAGCAGCTTAAGACAGGGGAACACTGAAGCTTTCTTT; CDR3: CASSLRQGNTEAFF
V: TRBV12-3/TRBV12-4; J: TRBJ1-2; D: TRBD1; size: .; DNA: TGTGCCAGCAGTATCGGGACAGTCGGAGGCTACACCTTC; CDR3: CASSIGTVGGYTF
V: TRBV7-9; J: TRBJ1-2; D: .; size: .; DNA: TGTGCCAGCAGCAACAACAGGGATCCGAGCTATGGCTACACCTTC; CDR3: CASSNNRDPSYGYTF
V: TRBV19; J: TRBJ1-3; D: .; size: .; DNA: TGTGCCAGTCAATCGGGGGGAAACACCATATATTTT; CDR3: CASQSGGNTIYF
V: TRBV27; J: TRBJ1-1; D: .; size: .; DNA: TGTGCCAGCAGGACAGGCATGAACACTGAAGCTTTCTTT; CDR3: CASRTGMNTEAFF